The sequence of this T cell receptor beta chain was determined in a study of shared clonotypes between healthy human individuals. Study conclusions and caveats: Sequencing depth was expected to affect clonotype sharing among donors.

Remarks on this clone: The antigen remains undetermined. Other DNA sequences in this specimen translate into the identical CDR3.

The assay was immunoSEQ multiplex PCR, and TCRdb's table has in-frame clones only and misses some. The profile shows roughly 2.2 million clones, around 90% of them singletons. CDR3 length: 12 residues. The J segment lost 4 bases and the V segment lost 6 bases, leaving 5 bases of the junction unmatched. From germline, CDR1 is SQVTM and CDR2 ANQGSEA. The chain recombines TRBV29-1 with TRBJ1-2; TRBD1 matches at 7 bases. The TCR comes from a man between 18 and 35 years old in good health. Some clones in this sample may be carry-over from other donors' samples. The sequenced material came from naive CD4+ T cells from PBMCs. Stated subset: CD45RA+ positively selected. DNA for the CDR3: TGCAGCGTAGAGGACAGGCTCTATGGCTACACCTTC. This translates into CSVEDRLYGYTF.